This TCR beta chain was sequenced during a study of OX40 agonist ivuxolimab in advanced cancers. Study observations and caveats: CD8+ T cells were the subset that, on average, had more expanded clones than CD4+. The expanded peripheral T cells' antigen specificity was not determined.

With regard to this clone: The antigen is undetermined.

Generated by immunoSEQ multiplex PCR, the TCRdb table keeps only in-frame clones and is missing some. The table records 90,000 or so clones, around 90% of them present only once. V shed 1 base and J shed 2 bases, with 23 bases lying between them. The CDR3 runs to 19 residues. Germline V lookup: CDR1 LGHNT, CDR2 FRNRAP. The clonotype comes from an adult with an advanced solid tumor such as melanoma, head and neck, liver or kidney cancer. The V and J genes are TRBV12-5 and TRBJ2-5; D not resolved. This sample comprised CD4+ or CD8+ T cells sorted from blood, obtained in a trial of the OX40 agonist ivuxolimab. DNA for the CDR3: TGTGCTAGTGGTTTGGCCCGCCCGACTGAAGTTGTAGGGCAAGAGACCCAGTACTTC. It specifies CASGLARPTEVVGQETQYF.